Shown below are 6 T cell receptor beta chains from a single sample sequenced in a study of cytomegalovirus exposure and HLA in healthy donors. Both 60 Vbeta primers and 13 Jbeta primers went into the PCR. Sequencing was performed with immunoSEQ multiplex PCR; in TCRdb, only in-frame clones are kept and a portion is missing. Here the sample spans tens of thousands of clones, around 77% being singletons. Sequencing used PBMCs. These receptor sequences come from a man aged 25 to 40 in good health and CMV-seronegative.

This clone was detected a few times. The gene calls are TRBV9 and TRBJ2-1; 12 bases line up with TRBD2. CDR1 and CDR2 from the germline V gene are SGDLS and YYNGEE. V gave up 2 bases and J gave up 2 bases; unmatched junction bases: 2. The CDR3 is 16 residues long. The CDR3 DNA sequence: TGTGCCAGCAGCGTGACTAGCGGGAGACCCTACAATGAGCAGTTCTTC. Its protein is CASSVTSGRPYNEQFF.

J is TRBJ2-1 and V is TRBV11-2; D unresolved. V dropped 1 base and J dropped 6 bases, with 10 bases sitting between them. CDR1 is SGHAT and CDR2 is FQNNGV in the germline V gene. The CDR3 length is 14 residues. CDR3 in DNA: TGTGCCAGCAGCTTAGCGGGTTTGAGCAATGAGCAGTTCTTC. The encoded protein is CASSLAGLSNEQFF.

This clone has more than one count but fewer than ten. The chain is built from TRBV19 and TRBJ1-5; D gene ambiguous. Germline V gene lookup returns CDR1 LNHDA and CDR2 SQIVND (reference sequence). The CDR3 is 13 amino acids. The V gene lost 4 bases and the J gene lost 3 bases, with 7 bases spanning the gap. This CDR3 reads CASSTDLNQPQHF. CDR3 DNA sequence: TGTGCCAGTAGTACAGACCTCAATCAGCCCCAGCATTTT.

The genes are TRBV6-6 and TRBJ2-5, with 7 nucleotides matching TRBD1. This CDR3 is 16 amino acids long. The germline CDR1 and CDR2 sequences are MNHNY and SVGAGI (reference sequence). With V trimmed by 5 bases and J by 3 bases, 12 bases remained unmatched. CDR3 nucleotides: TGTGCCAGCAGTACTCACTCGACAGGGCAGAAAGAGACCCAGTACTTC. Translation gives CASSTHSTGQKETQYF.

The count of this clone is one. The V call is TRBV6-5, the J call TRBJ2-1; a weak D match, TRBD1 (6 bases). Germline values: CDR1 MNHEY, CDR2 SVGAGI. The CDR3 is 13 residues long. V gave up 5 bases and J gave up 10 bases, with 15 bases separating them. The CDR3: CASSTTGTREQFF. CDR3 sequence (DNA): TGTGCCAGCAGTACCACAGGGACCAGGGAGCAGTTCTTC.

The CDR3: CASSIGAQGSTEAFF. The CDR3 region has the DNA TGTGCCAGTAGTATCGGGGCACAGGGGAGCACTGAAGCTTTCTTT. The chain links TRBV19 to TRBJ1-1; 7 bases are a match to TRBD1. CDR1 LNHDA and CDR2 SQIVND come from the germline V gene (reference sequence). This CDR3 contains 15 residues. V was clipped by 3 bases and J by 4 bases; unmatched bases: 8.